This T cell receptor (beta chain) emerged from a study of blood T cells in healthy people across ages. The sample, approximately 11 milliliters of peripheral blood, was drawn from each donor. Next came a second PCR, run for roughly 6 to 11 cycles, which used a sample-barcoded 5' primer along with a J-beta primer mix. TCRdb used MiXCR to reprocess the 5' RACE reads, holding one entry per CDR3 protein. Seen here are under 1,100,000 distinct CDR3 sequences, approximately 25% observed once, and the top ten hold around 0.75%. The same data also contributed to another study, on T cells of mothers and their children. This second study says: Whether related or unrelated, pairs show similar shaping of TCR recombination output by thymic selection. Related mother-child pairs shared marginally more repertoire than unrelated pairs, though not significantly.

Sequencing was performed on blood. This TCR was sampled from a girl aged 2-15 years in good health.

This CDR3 is CSADGGQGSLYEQFF. CDR3 in DNA: TGCAGTGCCGACGGGGGGCAGGGAAGTTTATATGAGCAGTTCTTC. The rearrangement uses TRBV20-1 and TRBJ2-1; D possibly corresponds to TRBD2 (7 bases). Germline loops: CDR1 DFQATT, CDR2 SNEGSKA (reference sequence). The CDR3 extends over 15 amino acids. V lost 6 bases and J 8 bases, leaving 23 bases between the germline ends.